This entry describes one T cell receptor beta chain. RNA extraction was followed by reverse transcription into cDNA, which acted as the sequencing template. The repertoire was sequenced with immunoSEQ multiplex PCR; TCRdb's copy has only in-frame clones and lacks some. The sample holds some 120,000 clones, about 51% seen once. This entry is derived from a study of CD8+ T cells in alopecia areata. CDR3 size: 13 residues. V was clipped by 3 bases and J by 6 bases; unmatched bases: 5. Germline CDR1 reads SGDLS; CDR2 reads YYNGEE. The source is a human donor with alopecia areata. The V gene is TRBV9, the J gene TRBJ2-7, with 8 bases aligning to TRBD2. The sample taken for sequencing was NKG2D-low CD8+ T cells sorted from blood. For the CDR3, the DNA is TGTGCCAGCAGCGAGCGGGGGAACGGCGAGCAGTACTTC. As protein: CASSERGNGEQYF.